These 5 T cell receptor beta chains originate from one sample sequenced in a study of T cells in Graves' hyperthyroidism and ophthalmopathy. RNA transcripts gave rise to amplified TCR beta CDR3 regions. First-round RT-PCR targeting the TCR CDR3 was performed with the HTBI primer set. TCRdb itself ran the multiplex PCR reads through MiXCR, one entry per CDR3 protein. Here the sample spans hundreds of thousands of distinct CDR3 sequences, over 11% being singletons. The sequenced sample consisted of blood. These receptors were collected from a woman aged 25 to 45 with Graves' hyperthyroidism that later progressed to Graves' ophthalmopathy.

Ten or more counts support this clonotype. The chain combines TRBV6-1 with TRBJ1-1, with 7 bases that match TRBD1. J was trimmed by 10 bases and V by 1 base; bases with no gene match: 6. The CDR3 consists of 13 residues. The germline CDR1 and CDR2 sequences are MNHNS and SASEGT. CDR3 in amino acids: CASSEGQGVGAFF. In DNA form, the CDR3 reads TGTGCCAGCAGTGAAGGACAGGGCGTGGGAGCTTTCTTT.

Ten or more counts support this clonotype. The J gene is TRBJ1-4, the V gene TRBV3-1; D gene unclear. The CDR3 contains 13 residues. The germline V gene has CDR1 LGHDT and CDR2 YNNKEL (reference sequence). V was shortened by 4 bases and J by 8 bases, with 11 bases between the two germline ends. The CDR3 loop is CASSPNSREKLFF. The DNA of the CDR3 is TGTGCCAGCAGCCCAAACAGTAGAGAAAAACTGTTTTTT.

The rearrangement joins TRBV20-1 to TRBJ2-2; possibly TRBD1 for D (5 bases). CDR1 is DFQATT and CDR2 is SNEGSKA in the germline V gene (reference sequence). V dropped 5 bases and J dropped 2 bases, with 12 bases sitting between them. The CDR3 extends over 14 amino acids. The CDR3 coding sequence is TGCAGTGCTGCAGACAGCCGAAACACCGGGGAGCTGTTTTTT. Residues: CSAADSRNTGELFF.

About this clonotype: A much larger clone is a single base away; this may be a read error. The chain carries TRBV20-1 and TRBJ1-4; no firm D call. Between the trimmed V and J ends, which lost 8 bases and 7 bases, there was a span of 11 bases. The V gene's germline CDR1 is DFQATT and CDR2 SNEGSKA (reference sequence). This CDR3 is built from 11 residues. This chain's CDR3 is CSTLSGEKLFF. The CDR3 nucleotides are TGCAGTACTCTTTCGGGTGAAAAACTGTTTTTT.

Concerning this clonotype itself: One base away lies a much larger clone, so this may be a sequencing read error. This chain joins TRBV7-2 and TRBJ2-5; D gene ambiguous. CDR3 size: 14 residues. The germline V gene has CDR1 SGHTA and CDR2 FQGNSA. CDR3 residues: CAGSLSAVQETQYF. The CDR3 DNA follows: TGTGCCGGCAGCTTATCGGCAGTACAAGAGACCCAGTACTTC.